The TCR beta chain described here comes from a study of early T cells in non-severe SARS-CoV-2 infection. Study details: Sequenced bulk RNA came from whole blood that was unsorted, and chains were unpaired.

Researchers attached unique molecular identifiers to individual cDNA molecules. TCRdb processed the 5' RACE reads anew with MiXCR; each CDR3 protein has one entry. There are approximately 31,000 distinct CDR3 sequences in the sample; approximately 5.9% occur only once, and approximately 6.6% lies in the top ten. This clonotype has just a few counts. The antigen is not known. Findings of the study overall: Matching results from VDJdb favored anti-spike CD8 responses, leaving private and CD4 specificities undetected.

V trimming: 8 bases; J trimming: 8 bases; junction bases outside the gene matches: 5. This CDR3 comprises 13 residues. CDR1 and CDR2 from the germline V gene are MNHEY and SMNVEV (reference sequence). The TCR was taken from an adult who was a healthcare worker with PCR-confirmed SARS-CoV-2 infection or an uninfected control (not recorded which). This chain links TRBV27 with TRBJ2-1; 11 nucleotides align to TRBD2. The sample taken for sequencing was whole blood. CDR3 region: CASRLAGRYEQFF. In nucleotides, the CDR3 is TGTGCCAGCCGACTAGCGGGACGCTATGAGCAGTTCTTC.